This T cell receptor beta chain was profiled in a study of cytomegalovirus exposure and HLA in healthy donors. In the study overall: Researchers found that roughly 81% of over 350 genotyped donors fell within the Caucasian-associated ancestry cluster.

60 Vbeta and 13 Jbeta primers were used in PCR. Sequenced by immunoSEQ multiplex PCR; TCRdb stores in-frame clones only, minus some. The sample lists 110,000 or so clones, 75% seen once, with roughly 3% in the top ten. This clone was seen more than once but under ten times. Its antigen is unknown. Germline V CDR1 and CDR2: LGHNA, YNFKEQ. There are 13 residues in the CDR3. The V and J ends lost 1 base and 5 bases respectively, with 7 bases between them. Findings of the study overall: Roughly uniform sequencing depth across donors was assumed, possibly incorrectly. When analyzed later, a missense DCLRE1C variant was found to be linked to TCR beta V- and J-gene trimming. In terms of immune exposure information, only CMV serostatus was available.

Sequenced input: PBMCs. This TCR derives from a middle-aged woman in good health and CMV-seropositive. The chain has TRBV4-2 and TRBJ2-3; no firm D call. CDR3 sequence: CASSQVGLDTQYF. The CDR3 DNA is TGTGCCAGCAGCCAAGTCGGGTTAGATACGCAGTATTTT.